This T cell receptor beta chain was sequenced for a study of blood T cell repertoires in COVID-19. Study summary: COVID-19 samples, acute and convalescent, were from the United States, Italy and Spain. T cells, B-cell-depleted T cells, or PBMCs supplied cDNA or gDNA.

Original data processing: Amplified reference gene primers provided the basis for estimating nucleated cell counts. TCRdb's copy holds only in-frame clones and misses some; the assay was immunoSEQ multiplex PCR. V and J calls and clone size are given by that table; D and trimming were obtained from the DNA. The sample lists some 260,000 clones, roughly 90% occurring once. Participants reported their clinical history, and cohort assignment relied on those reports. This CDR3 comprises 15 residues. With 9 bases clipped from V and 6 bases from J, the junction kept 11 bases outside the gene matches. CDR1 is LNHDA and CDR2 is SQIVND in the germline V gene (reference sequence).

This rearrangement joins TRBV19 to TRBJ1-2; 12 bases align to TRBD1. The sequence derives from a woman aged 25 to 39 with acute COVID-19. What was sequenced was PBMCs or T cells enriched from blood (not recorded which). CDR3 region: CASRDRGLIANGYTF. CDR3 coding DNA: TGTGCCAGCCGGGACAGGGGGCTGATTGCGAATGGCTACACCTTC. The full variable domain, with the rest looked up from reference TRBV19 and TRBJ1-2, is DGGITQSPKYLFRKEGQNVTLSCEQNLNHDAMYWYRQDPGQGLRLIYYSQIVNDFQKGDIAEGYSVSREKKESFPLTVTSAQKNPTAFYLCASRDRGLIANGYTFGSGTRLTVV.